This T cell receptor (beta chain) was sequenced in a study of blood T cells in healthy people across ages. For the second PCR, which ran for about 7 to 11 cycles, a sample-barcoded 5' primer and a J-beta primer mix were used. From the 5' RACE reads, TCRdb called clonotypes with MiXCR, one entry per CDR3 protein. The sample records more than 700,000 distinct CDR3 sequences, around 45% being singletons. This CDR3 has 16 residues. V was pared by 1 base and J by 7 bases, with 8 bases of the junction left unmatched. Germline V lookup: CDR1 MGHRA, CDR2 YSYEKL. The rearrangement uses TRBV4-1 and TRBJ2-1; 9 bases agree with TRBD2. Sequencing was done on a sample of blood. This receptor was identified in a man at least 80 years old in good health. CDR3 residues: CASSQVVAGVGNEQFF. The CDR3 DNA is TGCGCCAGCAGCCAAGTTGTAGCGGGAGTAGGGAATGAGCAGTTCTTC.